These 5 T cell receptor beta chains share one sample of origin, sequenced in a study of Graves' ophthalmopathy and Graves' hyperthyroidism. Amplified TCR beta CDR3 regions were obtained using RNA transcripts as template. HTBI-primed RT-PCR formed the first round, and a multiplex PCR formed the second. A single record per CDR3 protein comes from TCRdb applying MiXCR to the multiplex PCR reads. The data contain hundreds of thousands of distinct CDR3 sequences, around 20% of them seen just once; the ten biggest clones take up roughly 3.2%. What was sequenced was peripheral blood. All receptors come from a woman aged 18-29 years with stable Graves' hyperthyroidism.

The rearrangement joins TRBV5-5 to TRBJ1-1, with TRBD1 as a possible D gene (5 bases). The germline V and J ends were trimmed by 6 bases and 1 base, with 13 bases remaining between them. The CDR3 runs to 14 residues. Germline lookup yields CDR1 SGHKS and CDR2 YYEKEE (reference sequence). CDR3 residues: CASKPRRGNTEAFF. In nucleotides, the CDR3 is TGTGCCAGCAAGCCTCGTAGGGGGAACACTGAAGCTTTCTTT.

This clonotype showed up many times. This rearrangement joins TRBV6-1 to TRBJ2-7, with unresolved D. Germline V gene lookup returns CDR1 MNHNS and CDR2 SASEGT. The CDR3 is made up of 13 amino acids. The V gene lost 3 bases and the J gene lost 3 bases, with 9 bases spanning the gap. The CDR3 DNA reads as TGTGCCAGCAGTGACGTGGGTGGCTACGAGCAGTACTTC. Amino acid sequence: CASSDVGGYEQYF.

The CDR3 reads CASSFLADGELFF. The CDR3 region has the DNA TGTGCCAGCAGTTTCCTAGCAGACGGGGAGCTGTTTTTT. The chain employs TRBV12-3 or TRBV12-4 and TRBJ2-2, with TRBD2 as a possible D gene (5 bases). CDR3 length equals 13 residues. With 3 bases removed from V and 7 bases from J, the gap between germline ends came to 9 bases.

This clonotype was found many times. CDR3 region: CASSGDRGPFYEQYF. The CDR3 DNA reads TGTGCCAGCAGTGGGGACAGGGGGCCCTTCTACGAGCAGTACTTC. The V gene is TRBV6-1, the J gene TRBJ2-7; 12 bases line up with TRBD1. CDR3 length equals 15 residues. V was pared by 4 bases and J by 3 bases, with 4 bases of the junction left unmatched. Germline V gene data show CDR1 as MNHNS and CDR2 as SASEGT.

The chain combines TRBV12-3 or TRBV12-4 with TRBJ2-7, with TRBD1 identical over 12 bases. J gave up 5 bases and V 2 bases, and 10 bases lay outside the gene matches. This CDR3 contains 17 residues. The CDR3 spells CASSLYGTGGPPHEQYF. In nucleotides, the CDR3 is TGTGCCAGCAGTTTATACGGGACAGGGGGCCCACCCCACGAGCAGTACTTC.